Listed here are 29 T cell receptor beta chains from one sample, sequenced in a study of CD8 T cells in ankylosing spondylitis. Findings and limits, study-wide: Typical of ankylosing spondylitis blood, it appeared, was a TCR beta motif of under 10 highly homologous variants.

Each CDR3 protein gets one entry after TCRdb re-called the 5' RACE reads with MiXCR. In the table there are about 220,000 distinct CDR3 sequences, around 7.9% of which are singletons. For these TCRs, the target antigens are not known. The source material was blood, either unsorted or a sorted T cell fraction (not recorded which). The receptors were sampled from a male donor with ankylosing spondylitis.

This clonotype was seen repeatedly, ten times or more. CDR3 sequence reads: CASSHGSPKQFF. CDR3 DNA sequence: TGCGCCAGCAGCCATGGCTCCCCAAAGCAGTTCTTC. V gene TRBV4-1 combines with J gene TRBJ2-1; D unclear. The CDR3 has 12 residues. Trimming stripped 3 bases from V and 11 bases from J, with 11 bases between. The germline gives CDR1 MGHRA, CDR2 YSYEKL.

Many counts were recorded for this clonotype. V and J are TRBV27 and TRBJ2-7, with D perhaps matching TRBD1 (5 bases). Trimming left V 3 bases short and J 1 base short, with 16 bases between. CDR3 length equals 16 residues. The germline gives CDR1 MNHEY, CDR2 SMNVEV (reference sequence). CDR3 amino acids: CASSLTQDNWSYEQYF. The CDR3 DNA reads as TGTGCCAGCAGTTTGACCCAGGACAATTGGTCCTACGAGCAGTACTTC.

As concerns this clonotype: A read error is likely, as this CDR3 ends without the conserved phenylalanine or tryptophan. V and J are TRBV5-5 and TRBJ2-3, with 8 bases matching TRBD2. The V gene end was trimmed by 1 base and the J gene end by 4 bases; junction bases not matched to a gene: 5. The CDR3 length is 15 residues. From germline, CDR1 is SGHKS and CDR2 YYEKEE (reference sequence). The CDR3 sequence: CASSLNGGAADTQYL. As DNA, the CDR3 is TGTGCCAGCAGCTTGAACGGGGGGGCTGCAGATACGCAGTATCTT.

This chain joins TRBV28 and TRBJ2-2; the D is unclear. Germline V gives CDR1 MDHEN, CDR2 SYDVKM. The CDR3 loop spans 15 amino acids. Trimming cost V 3 bases and J 5 bases, with 13 bases left between them. CDR3 coding DNA: TGTGCCAGCAGTTTCCTACATGTAAGGACCGGGGAGCTGTTTTTT. Amino acids: CASSFLHVRTGELFF.

The V call is TRBV19, the J call TRBJ1-4; TRBD1 agrees at 7 bases. CDR1 is LNHDA, CDR2 SQIVND, per germline (reference sequence). The CDR3 length is 14 residues. Trimming cost V 9 bases and J 7 bases; bases outside gene matches: 11. The CDR3 loop reads CASKLRGQGEKLFF. The CDR3 region has the DNA TGTGCCAGCAAATTGAGGGGGCAAGGTGAAAAACTGTTTTTT.

This clonotype was seen at least ten times. The V call is TRBV28, the J call TRBJ2-1; TRBD1 agrees at 12 bases. The V and J ends lost 8 bases and 4 bases, in that order; junction bases with no gene match: 9. The length of the CDR3 is 16 residues. Germline CDR1 MDHEN, CDR2 SYDVKM. This chain's CDR3 is CASAFGGQGAYNEQFF. The CDR3 nucleotides read TGTGCCAGCGCCTTTGGGGGACAGGGGGCTTACAATGAGCAGTTCTTC.

CDR3 loop: CASSHAAGLAGFRDTQYF. CDR3 sequence (DNA): TGCGCCAGCAGCCACGCCGCCGGACTAGCGGGTTTTAGAGATACGCAGTATTTT. The chain combines TRBV4-3 with TRBJ2-3; TRBD2 agrees at 11 bases. Trimming removed 3 bases from V and 5 bases from J; junction bases left unmatched: 13. This CDR3 has 18 amino acids. Germline V gene lookup returns CDR1 LGHNA and CDR2 YSLEER.

V and J are TRBV9 and TRBJ2-3; possible D gene TRBD2, 7 bases. V was cut by 7 bases and J by 2 bases, with 17 bases left in between. The germline V gene encodes CDR1 SGDLS and CDR2 YYNGEE. CDR3 length: 15 amino acids. CDR3 region: CASARGGGVTDTQYF. The CDR3 bases are TGTGCCAGCGCCCGAGGAGGGGGGGTCACAGATACGCAGTATTTT.

The rearrangement links TRBV5-6 to TRBJ1-5, with D perhaps matching TRBD1 (5 bases). Germline lookup yields CDR1 SGHDT and CDR2 YYEEEE. This CDR3 contains 13 residues. V shed 2 bases and J shed 5 bases, with 8 bases lying between them. This chain's CDR3 is CASSLSGHQPQHF. DNA for the CDR3: TGTGCCAGCAGCTTATCAGGGCATCAGCCCCAGCATTTT.

In this sample, this clonotype turned up many times. The rearrangement joins TRBV29-1 to TRBJ2-7; TRBD1 matches 7 bases. V gave up 7 bases and J gave up 5 bases; unmatched junction bases: 8. Germline V gene data show CDR1 as SQVTM and CDR2 as ANQGSEA. The CDR3 is 12 amino acids. CDR3 sequence (DNA): TGCAGCGCCTACTCCGGGACAGACGAGCAGTACTTC. This encodes CSAYSGTDEQYF.

The chain carries TRBV19 and TRBJ2-7, with TRBD1 as a possible D gene (6 bases). Germline values: CDR1 LNHDA, CDR2 SQIVND (reference sequence). V was clipped by 7 bases and J by 3 bases, with 16 bases between them. This CDR3 is built from 14 residues. CDR3 loop: CASKDARDNYEQYF. CDR3 nucleotides: TGTGCCAGTAAAGATGCCAGGGACAACTACGAGCAGTACTTC.

This clonotype came up many times. This chain uses TRBV9 with TRBJ1-2; perhaps TRBD1 as D (6 bases). Germline assignment: CDR1 SGDLS and CDR2 YYNGEE. Trimming left V 4 bases short and J 5 bases short, with 15 bases between. The CDR3 consists of 14 residues. For the CDR3, the DNA is TGTGCCAGCAGCCCTCCGGGACACCGATATGGCTACACCTTC. It specifies CASSPPGHRYGYTF.

The chain carries TRBV7-2 and TRBJ2-1, with 7 bases that match TRBD2. With V trimmed by 5 bases and J by 2 bases, 6 bases remained unmatched. Germline loops: CDR1 SGHTA, CDR2 FQGNSA. The CDR3 spans 15 residues. This CDR3 reads CASSPRGGPYNEQFF. CDR3 nucleotide sequence: TGTGCCAGCAGCCCGAGGGGAGGGCCCTACAATGAGCAGTTCTTC.

This clonotype was found many times. The V and J genes are TRBV13 and TRBJ2-7; 9 bases map to TRBD2. CDR1 and CDR2 (germline): PRHDT, FYEKMQ (reference sequence). After removal of 4 bases from V and 1 base from J, the junction contained 8 bases not matched to a gene. The CDR3 has 16 residues. CDR3 sequence: CASSSPSSGVSYEQYF. The CDR3 coding sequence is TGTGCCAGCAGCTCCCCATCTAGCGGGGTATCCTACGAGCAGTACTTC.

This clonotype was observed at least ten times. The chain links TRBV7-2 to TRBJ2-1; weak D call: TRBD2 (6 bases). The CDR3 is made up of 17 amino acids. Trimming removed 1 base from V and 5 bases from J, with 18 bases in between. CDR1 is SGHTA, CDR2 FQGNSA, per germline. DNA for the CDR3: TGTGCCAGCAGCTTAGTATTCGGCGGGACGAACCACAATGAGCAGTTCTTC. It specifies CASSLVFGGTNHNEQFF.

The table lists this clonotype with many counts. The V and J genes are TRBV20-1 and TRBJ2-1, with TRBD2 identical over 8 bases. With 7 bases clipped from V and 5 bases from J, the junction kept 7 bases outside the gene matches. Per the germline V gene, CDR1 is DFQATT and CDR2 is SNEGSKA (reference sequence). This CDR3 has 13 amino acids. The chain's CDR3 is CSVRGSGDNEQFF. The CDR3 DNA is TGCAGTGTTAGGGGTAGCGGGGACAATGAGCAGTTCTTC.

The gene calls are TRBV7-2 and TRBJ2-5; no firm D call. This CDR3 is 13 amino acids long. Germline CDR1 reads SGHTA; CDR2 reads FQGNSA. Trimming removed 1 base at V and 5 bases at J, with 8 bases between. CDR3 protein: CASSLEDGETQYF. Written as DNA, the CDR3 is TGTGCCAGCAGCTTAGAGGACGGGGAGACCCAGTACTTC.

A note on this clonotype: This could be a read error, since a much larger clone is one nucleotide away. This chain uses TRBV6-2 or TRBV6-3 with TRBJ1-1, with D unresolved. CDR3 length: 17 amino acids. The V gene's germline CDR1 is MNHEY and CDR2 SVGEGT. Deletions cut 3 bases from V and 4 bases from J, with 21 bases between. The CDR3 spells CASSYPLMTGNITEAFF. Here the CDR3 DNA reads TGTGCCAGCAGTTATCCTCTAATGACGGGTAACATCACTGAAGCTTTCTTT.

This clonotype was seen ten or more times. The rearrangement links TRBV15 to TRBJ2-1; possible D gene TRBD1, 6 bases. The ends were cut back, 2 bases at V and 9 bases at J, with 14 bases in the middle. The CDR3 has 14 amino acids. Germline V gene data show CDR1 as LNHNV and CDR2 as YYDKDF (reference sequence). In DNA form, the CDR3 reads TGTGCCACCAGCAGACCAACAGGGTTTGGTGAGCAGTTCTTC. It encodes CATSRPTGFGEQFF.

This clonotype turned up a few times. The J gene is TRBJ2-7, the V gene TRBV27, with D maybe TRBD1 (6 bases). This CDR3 is built from 14 residues. CDR1 is MNHEY and CDR2 is SMNVEV in the germline V gene (reference sequence). V lost 6 bases to trimming and J lost 3 bases, with 15 bases between them. The CDR3 nucleotides read TGTGCCAGCAGCGTCAGGGGAGCGTACTACGAGCAGTACTTC. Translation: CASSVRGAYYEQYF.

The genes are TRBV27 and TRBJ1-5, with D unresolved. The CDR3 is 16 residues long. CDR1 and CDR2 (germline): MNHEY, SMNVEV (reference sequence). The V end lost 1 base, the J end lost 6 bases, and 16 bases lay between the germline ends. Here the CDR3 reads CASSLLWRQAIQPQHF. CDR3 bases: TGTGCCAGCAGTTTATTATGGCGGCAGGCAATTCAGCCCCAGCATTTT.

V usage is TRBV27 and J usage is TRBJ2-3; the D gene is possibly TRBD2 (6 bases). Per germline, CDR1 MNHEY and CDR2 SMNVEV (reference sequence). This CDR3 region has 14 residues. Trimming took off 6 bases at V and 3 bases at J, with 13 bases between the two ends. Written as DNA, the CDR3 is TGTGCCAGCAGAGGACTGGGGAGGACAGATACGCAGTATTTT. Translated, it gives CASRGLGRTDTQYF.

This clonotype was seen more than once but under ten times. This sequence joins TRBV4-3 and TRBJ2-3; no clear D gene. V was shortened by 5 bases and J by 0 bases, with 6 bases between the two germline ends. Looked up from germline, CDR1 is LGHNA and CDR2 is YSLEER. The CDR3 has 13 amino acids. The CDR3 DNA reads as TGCGCCAGCAGCAAGGCTAGCACAGATACGCAGTATTTT. Its translation is CASSKASTDTQYF.

Ten or more counts support this clonotype. The V gene is TRBV7-9, the J gene TRBJ2-1; TRBD1 aligns across 10 bases. Looked up from germline, CDR1 is SEHNR and CDR2 is FQNEAQ (reference sequence). Trimming cost V 7 bases and J 9 bases; bases outside gene matches: 12. CDR3 length: 15 amino acids. The CDR3 is CASINLGQGGGEQFF. CDR3 nucleotide sequence: TGTGCCAGCATCAACCTCGGACAGGGGGGTGGTGAGCAGTTCTTC.

This chain connects TRBV30 to TRBJ1-1; unclear D gene. CDR3 length equals 13 residues. Deletions cut 1 base from V and 3 bases from J, with 9 bases between. In germline, CDR1 is GTSNPN, CDR2 SVGIG (reference sequence). The CDR3 bases are TGTGCCTGGAGTGACTCGGGGTACACTGAAGCTTTCTTT. Translating gives CAWSDSGYTEAFF.

This clonotype was recorded many times. The chain has TRBV27 and TRBJ2-5; D may correspond to TRBD1 or TRBD2 (5 bases each). The V end lost 0 bases, the J end lost 5 bases, and 16 bases lay between the germline ends. CDR3 length: 16 amino acids. Germline V CDR1 and CDR2: MNHEY, SMNVEV (reference sequence). Here the CDR3 reads CASSLSAGTGEETQYF. DNA of the CDR3: TGTGCCAGCAGTTTATCGGCAGGGACGGGTGAGGAGACCCAGTACTTC.

This clonotype was detected many times. The chain combines TRBV5-6 with TRBJ2-3; TRBD2 is a possible D gene (5 bases). CDR1 is SGHDT, CDR2 YYEEEE, per germline. With 4 bases removed from V and 2 bases from J, the gap between germline ends came to 17 bases. The CDR3 totals 16 residues. CDR3 coding DNA: TGTGCCAGCAGCACGTTTTCCGAGGGTATCACAGATACGCAGTATTTT. Its protein is CASSTFSEGITDTQYF.

This clonotype occurred many times. In DNA form, the CDR3 reads TGTGCCAGCAGCCAGAGTCCTAATGAAAAACTGTTTTTT. It translates to CASSQSPNEKLFF. The V call is TRBV6-5, the J call TRBJ1-4; D is unclear. The CDR3 loop spans 13 amino acids. Germline-derived CDR1 and CDR2 are MNHEY and SVGAGI. The ends were cut back, 6 bases at V and 3 bases at J, with 8 bases in the middle.

This clonotype appeared many times. The rearrangement links TRBV28 to TRBJ2-1; D may match TRBD1 or TRBD2 (5 bases each). The germline V gene encodes CDR1 MDHEN and CDR2 SYDVKM. The germline V and J ends were trimmed by 7 bases and 5 bases, with 21 bases remaining between them. The CDR3 has 16 amino acids. CDR3: CASTFRGAVTNNEQFF. CDR3 nucleotides: TGTGCCAGCACCTTTCGGGGCGCCGTAACAAACAATGAGCAGTTCTTC.